This T cell receptor beta chain appears in the sequencing data of a study of CD8 T cells in Susac syndrome. Sequencing of TCR beta was performed on blood CD8+ T cells and on blood CD4+ T cells. In contrast to the negatively isolated CD8+ and CD4+ T cells, TEMRA cells were FACS-enriched. The V segment lost 5 bases and the J segment 6 bases; nucleotides outside the gene matches: 8. The CDR3 is 16 amino acids. CDR1 MNHEY and CDR2 SVGEGT come from the germline V gene. RNA amounts of about 0.5 to 1 ug underwent reverse transcription with random hexamers. One entry per CDR3 protein, called by TCRdb with MiXCR from the immunoSEQ multiplex PCR reads. This table holds 67,000 or so distinct CDR3 sequences, 93% found once.

The chain uses TRBV6-2 or TRBV6-3 and TRBJ1-5, with 12 bases fitting TRBD1. The receptor's source is a human donor with Susac syndrome. The material sequenced was CD4+ T cells from PBMCs. CDR3 amino acids: CASSRAGTGGSQPQHF. The CDR3 DNA is TGTGCCAGCAGTAGAGCGGGGACAGGGGGCAGTCAGCCCCAGCATTTT.